A selection of T cell receptor beta chains follows, all from one sample in a study of CD8+ T cells in alopecia areata. The method was immunoSEQ multiplex PCR; TCRdb's version includes in-frame clones alone and lacks a portion of them. The profile shows under 130,000 clones, approximately 60% of them singletons. The source material was CD4+ T cells sorted from blood. The receptor source for this set is a human donor in good health. Each CDR3 is given with its conserved first and last residue. Fields, in order: V gene, D gene, clone size, J gene, CDR3 DNA, CDR3 protein. The D gene is left open where the match is weak. Only part of the rows carry a size: once, few, many, or a class if the clone is expanded.

TRBV7-2	NA	NA	TRBJ2-4	TGTGCCAGCAGCTTAGCGGGGGGAGTAGCCAAAAACATTCAGTACTTC	CASSLAGGVAKNIQYF
TRBV7-2	TRBD2	few	TRBJ2-2	TGTGCCAGCAACCTCCCCCGGACTAGCGGGGGGGGACGCACCGGGGAGCTGTTTTTT	CASNLPRTSGGGRTGELFF
TRBV6-5	TRBD2	NA	TRBJ2-3	TGTGCCAGCAGGATCACTAGCGGGGCAGATACGCAGTATTTT	CASRITSGADTQYF
TRBV7-2	NA	medium-sized	TRBJ2-2	TGTGCCAGCAGCTTAGGGCCAGGGGCGAACACCGGGGAGCTGTTTTTT	CASSLGPGANTGELFF
TRBV7-9	NA	few	TRBJ2-1	TGTGCCAGCAGCTTAGCTAGCTCGTACAATGAGCAGTTCTTC	CASSLASSYNEQFF
TRBV28	TRBD1	NA	TRBJ1-1	TGTGCCAGCAGCAACAGGGGCTGGACTGAAGCTTTCTTT	CASSNRGWTEAFF
TRBV7-3	NA	few	TRBJ2-7	TGTGCCAGCAGCCCGGGACTGAAGTCCTACGAGCAGTACTTC	CASSPGLKSYEQYF
TRBV7-9	NA	NA	TRBJ2-7	TGTGCCAGCAGCTTAGTAGGCTTTTCCTACGAGCAGTACTTC	CASSLVGFSYEQYF
TRBV14	NA	NA	TRBJ1-5	TGTGCCAGCAGCCAAGATCTTGGTCAGCCCCAGCATTTT	CASSQDLGQPQHF
TRBV7-2	NA	NA	TRBJ2-5	TGTGCCAGCAGCGAGTGGGGACTCGGAGAGACCCAGTACTTC	CASSEWGLGETQYF
TRBV7-8	TRBD1	NA	TRBJ1-6	TGTGCCAGCAGCTTTTCGGGACAGGGGAATTCACCCCTCCACTTT	CASSFSGQGNSPLHF
TRBV29-1	NA	few	TRBJ2-2	TGCAGCGTTGAAGGGGATGGGGTCGGGGAGCTGTTTTTT	CSVEGDGVGELFF
TRBV5-1	TRBD1	NA	TRBJ2-5	TGCGCCAGCAGTCGTCGACAGGGGTTGGAGGGAGAGACCCAGTACTTC	CASSRRQGLEGETQYF
TRBV6-5	NA	NA	TRBJ2-6	TGTGCCACCTTAGGAGCTGGAGGGGCCAACGTCCTGACTTTC	CATLGAGGANVLTF
TRBV7-2	TRBD2	NA	TRBJ2-7	TGTGCCAGCAGCTTAGCTAGCGGGGGGCCCTCTGTTTTCTACGAGCAGTACTTC	CASSLASGGPSVFYEQYF
TRBV27	TRBD1	NA	TRBJ1-1	TGTGCCAGCAGTTGGGGGACAGGGAACACTGAAGCTTTCTTT	CASSWGTGNTEAFF
TRBV28	TRBD1	NA	TRBJ2-5	TGTGCCAGCAGACCAGCCGGGACAGGGGGAGAAGAGACCCAGTACTTC	CASRPAGTGGEETQYF
TRBV7-6	NA	NA	TRBJ2-5	TGTGCCAGCAGCTTAAGCAGGACGGAGACCCAGTACTTC	CASSLSRTETQYF
TRBV18	NA	NA	TRBJ2-7	TGTGCCAGCTCACCACCAGGGGCCTACGAGCAGTACTTC	CASSPPGAYEQYF
TRBV10-1	NA	NA	TRBJ1-1	TGCGCCAGCAGTCGGAGTCGGAATCCGAACACTGAAGCTTTCTTT	CASSRSRNPNTEAFF
TRBV7-2	NA	NA	TRBJ1-1	TGTGCCAGCAGCCGCGACCTGGGGACTGAAGCTTTCTTT	CASSRDLGTEAFF